This T cell receptor (beta chain) was sequenced in a study of blood T cell repertoires in COVID-19. The data were produced by immunoSEQ multiplex PCR, yet TCRdb's version contains in-frame clones alone and is incomplete. The sample contains some 100,000 clones, 75% to 90% of which appear only once. This CDR3 region has 16 residues. Germline V gene data show CDR1 as SGHTA and CDR2 as FQGNSA. The J segment lost 3 bases and the V segment lost 1 base, leaving 4 bases of the junction unmatched. The clonotype was recovered from a woman between 65 and 79 years old with active or convalescent COVID-19. V and J are TRBV7-2 and TRBJ2-1; TRBD1 matches 9 bases. The sequenced sample was peripheral blood. DNA of the CDR3: TGTGCCAGCAGCTTAGTCGGGACAGGGATCTACAATGAGCAGTTCTTC. Its translation: CASSLVGTGIYNEQFF.